The 20 T cell receptor beta chains below come from one sample, sequenced in a study of T cells after somatic rescue of genetic block (dated by TCRdb to 2018 to 2020). The method behind the library was the immunoSEQ multiplex PCR assay. TCRdb's version of the immuneACCESS table is confined to in-frame rearrangements and falls short of the full clone set. An unresolved V gene accounts for under half of the shortfall where checked; the remainder is of unknown origin. The sample profile shows under 150,000 clones; around nine tenths of them were found once. The ten largest account for approximately 1.3% of the sample. Specimen: peripheral blood mononuclear cells (PBMCs). These receptors originate from a woman aged 18-29 years.

The gene calls are TRBV5-1 and TRBJ1-2; D is possibly TRBD1 (5 bases). This CDR3 has 14 amino acids. Germline V gene lookup returns CDR1 SGHRS and CDR2 YFSETQ. The V end was cut by 0 bases, the J end by 4 bases, with 10 bases between. CDR3 coding DNA: TGCGCCAGCAGCTTGGAGACAGAGATCTATGGCTACACCTTC. Protein sequence: CASSLETEIYGYTF.

This sequence joins TRBV15 and TRBJ2-2, with D uncertain. Germline CDR1 reads LNHNV; CDR2 reads YYDKDF (reference sequence). This CDR3 has 15 amino acids. Trimming took 3 bases from V and 3 from J, leaving 11 bases between them. The CDR3 loop reads CATSRTPYDTGELFF. DNA of the CDR3: TGTGCCACCAGCAGGACACCCTATGACACCGGGGAGCTGTTTTTT.

This chain joins TRBV30 and TRBJ1-5, with 7 bases that match TRBD1. The V segment lost 2 bases and the J segment 5 bases; nucleotides outside the gene matches: 3. This CDR3 is 13 amino acids long. From germline, CDR1 is GTSNPN and CDR2 SVGIG (reference sequence). CDR3 residues: CAWSPGGDQPQHF. Here the CDR3 DNA reads TGTGCCTGGAGTCCAGGGGGGGATCAGCCCCAGCATTTT.

The rearrangement links TRBV28 to TRBJ1-1; D is ambiguous. The germline CDR1 and CDR2 sequences are MDHEN and SYDVKM. The CDR3 runs to 13 residues. Trimming shortened V by 5 bases and J by 5 bases, and 12 bases separated the two germline ends. CDR3 sequence reads: CASSLPIRTEAFF. CDR3 bases: TGTGCCAGCAGTCTCCCGATTAGAACTGAAGCTTTCTTT.

This clone occurred once. DNA of the CDR3: TGTGCCACCAGCAGAGAAGGGGGAAGCAATTCACCCCTCCACTTT. This gives the protein CATSREGGSNSPLHF. The chain employs TRBV15 and TRBJ1-6, with D maybe TRBD1 (6 bases). With 0 bases removed from V and 7 bases from J, the gap between germline ends came to 10 bases. Germline CDR1 reads LNHNV; CDR2 reads YYDKDF (reference sequence). This CDR3 has 15 residues.

This clone was found once. In DNA, the CDR3 is TGTGCCAGCAGTTTACTGGAGAACACTGAAGCTTTCTTT. Protein product: CASSLLENTEAFF. The V and J genes are TRBV28 and TRBJ1-1; D unclear. The CDR3 length is 13 residues. Germline loops: CDR1 MDHEN, CDR2 SYDVKM. V shed 2 bases and J shed 1 base, with 5 bases lying between them.

The chain recombines TRBV7-9 with TRBJ1-1, with D possibly being TRBD1 (5 bases). Germline lookup yields CDR1 SEHNR and CDR2 FQNEAQ (reference sequence). The CDR3 spans 13 residues. Between the trimmed V and J ends, which lost 3 bases and 4 bases, there was a span of 9 bases. The DNA for the CDR3 is TGTGCCAGCAGCTTGGAGGGGACCACTGAAGCTTTCTTT. Protein sequence: CASSLEGTTEAFF.

The V call is TRBV11-2, the J call TRBJ2-5; D is undetermined. V lost 5 bases, J lost 0 bases, and 4 bases lay in between. Germline CDR1 SGHAT, CDR2 FQNNGV. This CDR3 is 12 amino acids long. CDR3 coding DNA: TGTGCCAGCAGCCGGGACCAAGAGACCCAGTACTTC. The encoded protein is CASSRDQETQYF. Based on the CDR3 plus reference TRBV11-2 and TRBJ2-5, the full variable domain is EAGVAQSPRYKIIEKRQSVAFWCNPISGHATLYWYQQILGQGPKLLIQFQNNGVVDDSQLPKDRFSAERLKGVDSTLKIQPAKLEDSAVYLCASSRDQETQYFGPGTRLLVL.

V and J are TRBV5-6 and TRBJ2-1; perhaps TRBD1 as D (6 bases). There are 13 residues in the CDR3. Germline V gene data show CDR1 as SGHDT and CDR2 as YYEEEE. V lost 6 bases and J 11 bases, leaving 18 bases between the germline ends. CDR3 protein: CASTPQGLGKQFF. CDR3 nucleotides: TGTGCCAGCACCCCTCAGGGGTTGGGGAAGCAGTTCTTC. Complete variable domain (other parts from reference TRBV5-6 and TRBJ2-1): DAGVTQSPTHLIKTRGQQVTLRCSPKSGHDTVSWYQQALGQGPQFIFQYYEEEERQRGNFPDRFSGHQFPNYSSELNVNALLLGDSALYLCASTPQGLGKQFFGPGTRLTVL.

This rearrangement joins TRBV7-9 to TRBJ1-1; D ambiguous. This CDR3 has 13 amino acids. V lost 5 bases, J lost 0 bases, and 7 bases lay in between. Germline V gives CDR1 SEHNR, CDR2 FQNEAQ (reference sequence). The CDR3 sequence is CASSLPLNTEAFF. The CDR3 DNA is TGTGCCAGCAGCCTCCCTCTGAACACTGAAGCTTTCTTT. Combining the CDR3 with reference TRBV7-9 and TRBJ1-1 gives the whole variable domain DTGVSQNPRHKITKRGQNVTFRCDPISEHNRLYWYRQTLGQGPEFLTYFQNEAQLEKSRLLSDRFSAERPKGSFSTLEIQRTEQGDSAMYLCASSLPLNTEAFFGQGTRLTVV.

In its sample, this clone was seen once. The genes are TRBV19 and TRBJ2-7; D unresolved. CDR3 size: 12 residues. The germline V gene has CDR1 LNHDA and CDR2 SQIVND (reference sequence). Trimming removed 4 bases at V and 3 bases at J, with 7 bases between. Written as DNA, the CDR3 is TGTGCCAGTAGTACCCGAGGCTACGAGCAGTACTTC. It translates to CASSTRGYEQYF.

This rearrangement joins TRBV7-6 to TRBJ1-1; D might be TRBD1 (5 bases). The CDR3 loop spans 19 amino acids. Per germline, CDR1 SGHVS and CDR2 FNYEAQ. Between the trimmed V and J ends, which lost 5 bases and 4 bases, there was a span of 29 bases. CDR3 in amino acids: CASSPAGGAARRFSTEAFF. The CDR3 nucleotides read TGTGCCAGCAGCCCCGCTGGGGGTGCAGCGCGCCGATTCAGCACTGAAGCTTTCTTT.

This rearrangement joins TRBV27 to TRBJ2-5; 9 nucleotides line up with TRBD2. V trimming: 7 bases; J trimming: 2 bases; junction bases outside the gene matches: 8. The CDR3 covers 15 residues. From germline, CDR1 is MNHEY and CDR2 SMNVEV (reference sequence). CDR3 nucleotides: TGTGCCAGCACCCCTCTAGCGGGGCCTCAAGAGACCCAGTACTTC. It encodes CASTPLAGPQETQYF.

This clone was observed a few times. The CDR3 reads CASRDFTLTDEQYF. The CDR3 DNA reads TGTGCCAGCAGGGACTTCACCTTGACTGACGAGCAGTACTTC. This sequence joins TRBV5-6 and TRBJ2-7, with D perhaps TRBD2 (5 bases). Germline V gives CDR1 SGHDT, CDR2 YYEEEE. The CDR3 runs to 14 residues. Trimming removed 5 bases from V and 5 bases from J, with 17 bases in between.

This sequence joins TRBV29-1 and TRBJ2-1; perhaps TRBD1 as D (5 bases). Germline V lookup: CDR1 SQVTM, CDR2 ANQGSEA. The CDR3 runs to 12 residues. V was shortened by 4 bases and J by 8 bases, with 12 bases between the two germline ends. The CDR3 spells CSVGRGKDEQFF. In DNA form, the CDR3 reads TGCAGCGTTGGAAGGGGAAAGGATGAGCAGTTCTTC.

The chain links TRBV7-2 to TRBJ2-2, with 13 nucleotides matching TRBD2. V gave up 5 bases and J gave up 7 bases; unmatched junction bases: 7. The length of the CDR3 is 16 residues. Germline loops: CDR1 SGHTA, CDR2 FQGNSA. The CDR3 sequence: CASSLLAGGTLGELFF. The CDR3 coding sequence is TGTGCCAGCAGCCTACTAGCGGGGGGGACTCTCGGGGAGCTGTTTTTT.

The chain recombines TRBV11-2 with TRBJ1-1; D remains unclear. Germline V gene data show CDR1 as SGHAT and CDR2 as FQNNGV. The CDR3 length is 14 residues. V was cut by 1 base and J by 3 bases, with 9 bases left in between. CDR3 residues: CASSLVAGDTEAFF. The CDR3 nucleotides are TGTGCCAGCAGCTTAGTGGCGGGTGACACTGAAGCTTTCTTT.

This chain joins TRBV28 and TRBJ2-7, with a weak D call TRBD1 (6 bases). The V gene's germline CDR1 is MDHEN and CDR2 SYDVKM. This CDR3 is built from 16 residues. The V end lost 3 bases, the J end lost 5 bases, and 20 bases lay between the germline ends. The CDR3 DNA reads TGTGCCAGCAGTTTGTGGACAGCCGATACCAAAGACGAGCAGTACTTC. Amino acid sequence: CASSLWTADTKDEQYF.

The rearrangement joins TRBV6-7 to TRBJ2-7, with a tentative D call TRBD1 (5 bases). TRBV6-7 is an ORF, and what it does is uncertain. The V gene lost 6 bases and the J gene lost 3 bases, with 9 bases spanning the gap. This CDR3 is 12 amino acids long. The CDR3 DNA sequence: TGTGCCAGCAGCCTCGGACACTACGAGCAGTACTTC. The encoded protein is CASSLGHYEQYF.

The chain links TRBV15 to TRBJ1-3, with D perhaps TRBD1 (6 bases). V was trimmed by 2 bases and J by 4 bases, leaving 6 bases between them. This CDR3 has 13 amino acids. Germline V gene data show CDR1 as LNHNV and CDR2 as YYDKDF (reference sequence). The CDR3 nucleotides are TGTGCCACCAGCAGACAGGGGGGAAACACCATATATTTT. It translates to CATSRQGGNTIYF.